These T cell receptor beta chains were read from a single sample in a study of CD8+ T cells in alopecia areata. TCRdb's copy holds only in-frame clones and misses some; the assay was immunoSEQ multiplex PCR. The table records over 200,000 clones, 64% of them present only once. Sequences were derived from CD4+ T cells sorted from blood, sampled at week 4, from a patient treated with tofacitinib. These receptors all come from a human donor with alopecia areata. Both conserved end residues are part of each CDR3.

cdr3_aa: CASSQESTGGRMLF
j_call: TRBJ1-2
v_call: TRBV4-3

cdr3_aa: CSVVPQGPRDGYTF
j_call: TRBJ1-2
v_call: TRBV29-1

cdr3_aa: CASSLDSAAVGNTIYF
j_call: TRBJ1-3
v_call: TRBV7-2

cdr3_aa: CASSLDTEIYEQYF
j_call: TRBJ2-7
v_call: TRBV7-2

cdr3_aa: CASSHPDRGQYEQYF
j_call: TRBJ2-7
v_call: TRBV4-2

cdr3_aa: CASSRGFEETQYF
j_call: TRBJ2-5
v_call: TRBV27

cdr3_aa: CASSAHGGAMTTEQFF
j_call: TRBJ2-1
v_call: TRBV7-2

cdr3_aa: CSVEDLGSWRAGSGYTF
j_call: TRBJ1-2
v_call: TRBV29-1

cdr3_aa: CASSLSGAAVGTQYF
j_call: TRBJ2-5
v_call: TRBV4-1

cdr3_aa: CASSYNDRTSQQFF
j_call: TRBJ2-1
v_call: TRBV5-1

cdr3_aa: CASSVGGWNTEAFF
j_call: TRBJ1-1
v_call: TRBV9

cdr3_aa: CASSRDFQETQYF
j_call: TRBJ2-5
v_call: TRBV18

cdr3_aa: CASSPGHLEQYF
j_call: TRBJ2-7
v_call: TRBV14

cdr3_aa: CASSQEGGEQYF
j_call: TRBJ2-7
v_call: TRBV4-2

cdr3_aa: CAWSVHRNTEAFF
j_call: TRBJ1-1
v_call: TRBV30

cdr3_aa: CAWSRSGYEQYF
j_call: TRBJ2-7
v_call: TRBV30

cdr3_aa: CASSYDDRVGVYTF
j_call: TRBJ1-2
v_call: TRBV6-7

cdr3_aa: CASSFSGVGDTQYF
j_call: TRBJ2-3
v_call: TRBV11-2

cdr3_aa: CASSQALAGLYEQYF
j_call: TRBJ2-7
v_call: TRBV23-1

cdr3_aa: CASSQAGIDEKLFF
j_call: TRBJ1-4
v_call: TRBV7-2

cdr3_aa: CAWGGQMNTEAFF
j_call: TRBJ1-1
v_call: TRBV30

cdr3_aa: CASSFAGTYEQYF
j_call: TRBJ2-7
v_call: TRBV5-1